Below are 20 T cell receptor beta chains sequenced from a single sample in a study of patients and donors after allogeneic stem cell transplantation. TCRdb called the RT-PCR reads again in MiXCR, with one record for every CDR3 protein. The profile shows about 200,000 distinct CDR3 sequences, around 41% of them singletons. Sample: blood, either unsorted or a sorted T cell fraction (not recorded which). The receptors come from a human donor who was either an allogeneic HSCT recipient or a stem cell or donor lymphocyte infusion donor (not recorded which). It is not recorded whose cells these are; they may come from a transplant donor.

This rearrangement joins TRBV20-1 to TRBJ2-7; D ambiguous. This CDR3 comprises 11 residues. V lost 6 bases to trimming and J lost 5 bases, with 11 bases between them. Germline CDR1 DFQATT, CDR2 SNEGSKA (reference sequence). CDR3 in DNA: TGCAGTGCCAGCACGAGGCACGAGCAGTACTTC. The encoded protein is CSASTRHEQYF.

This clonotype was counted between two and nine times. The V call is TRBV3-1, the J call TRBJ2-5, with unresolved D. This CDR3 is built from 12 residues. Germline V gene data show CDR1 as LGHDT and CDR2 as YNNKEL (reference sequence). V was trimmed by 0 bases and J by 5 bases, leaving 4 bases between them. The CDR3: CASSQDGETQYF. The CDR3 bases are TGTGCCAGCAGCCAAGATGGGGAGACCCAGTACTTC.

The V and J genes are TRBV24-1 and TRBJ2-3; 7 bases line up with TRBD2. V was pared by 1 base and J by 11 bases, with 11 bases of the junction left unmatched. The CDR3 is made up of 15 amino acids. Per germline, CDR1 KGHDR and CDR2 SFDVKD. The DNA for the CDR3 is TGTGCCACCAGTGATTTTGCCCTCGCTAGCGGCTTGCAGTATTTT. The encoded protein is CATSDFALASGLQYF.

This clonotype was seen only a few times. The rearrangement joins TRBV28 to TRBJ1-2, with a tentative D call TRBD1 (6 bases). Trimming cost V 3 bases and J 3 bases, with 11 bases left between them. Germline CDR1 MDHEN, CDR2 SYDVKM. CDR3 length: 14 amino acids. The CDR3 loop reads CASSFWGRDYGYTF. DNA for the CDR3: TGTGCCAGCAGTTTTTGGGGGCGAGACTATGGCTACACCTTC.

There are a few counts of this clonotype. This rearrangement joins TRBV10-3 to TRBJ1-4; TRBD1 matches at 9 bases. With 5 bases clipped from V and 7 bases from J, the junction kept 5 bases outside the gene matches. The length of the CDR3 is 14 residues. The germline CDR1 and CDR2 sequences are ENHRY and SYGVKD. In DNA form, the CDR3 reads TGTGCCATCAGTACAGGGGGCGGAGGTGAAAAACTGTTTTTT. It codes for CAISTGGGGEKLFF.

V and J are TRBV25-1 and TRBJ2-1, with TRBD1 as a possible D gene (5 bases). This CDR3 has 16 residues. The V gene's germline CDR1 is MGHDK and CDR2 SYGVNS. V lost 5 bases and J lost 11, with 25 bases in between. CDR3 in amino acids: CASSTAGHGVRNKQFF. In DNA form, the CDR3 reads TGTGCCAGCAGTACAGCAGGACATGGGGTAAGAAATAAGCAGTTCTTC.

V is TRBV6-5 and J is TRBJ2-2; D remains ambiguous. CDR1 is MNHEY, CDR2 SVGAGI, per germline. This CDR3 has 14 amino acids. Trimming took 0 bases from V and 0 from J, leaving 2 bases between them. The CDR3 protein is CASSYSPNTGELFF. The CDR3 DNA follows: TGTGCCAGCAGTTACTCGCCGAACACCGGGGAGCTGTTTTTT.

This clonotype was detected only a few times. The chain combines TRBV10-3 with TRBJ1-2, with 7 bases identical to TRBD1. V shed 2 bases and J 7 bases; nucleotides not matched to a gene: 10. This CDR3 region has 15 residues. The germline gives CDR1 ENHRY, CDR2 SYGVKD. This CDR3 is CAISEGPTGRPGYTF. The CDR3 bases are TGTGCCATCAGTGAGGGTCCGACAGGGAGGCCTGGCTACACCTTC.

This clonotype was detected a few times. In DNA form, the CDR3 reads TGCAGTGCTAGTATACAGCCCAATCAGCCCCAGCATTTT. Translating it yields CSASIQPNQPQHF. The chain uses TRBV20-1 and TRBJ1-5; D gene uncertain. In germline, CDR1 is DFQATT, CDR2 SNEGSKA (reference sequence). V was trimmed by 3 bases and J by 3 bases, leaving 9 bases between them. There are 13 residues in the CDR3.

The rearrangement joins TRBV7-2 to TRBJ2-1, with D hard to call. Per the germline V gene, CDR1 is SGHTA and CDR2 is FQGNSA. The germline V and J ends were trimmed by 1 base and 15 bases, with 16 bases remaining between them. CDR3 length: 13 amino acids. The CDR3 is CASSLDGNPLRFF. CDR3 DNA sequence: TGTGCCAGCAGCTTAGACGGCAACCCTTTGAGGTTCTTC. Drawing the rest from reference TRBV7-2 and TRBJ2-1, the complete variable domain is GAGVSQSPSNKVTEKGKDVELRCDPISGHTALYWYRQSLGQGLEFLIYFQGNSAPDKSGLPSDRFSAERTGGSVSTLTIQRTQQEDSAVYLCASSLDGNPLRFFGPGTRLTVL.

V and J are TRBV28 and TRBJ2-1; D call uncertain. In germline, CDR1 is MDHEN, CDR2 SYDVKM. V lost 8 bases, J lost 8 bases, and 10 bases lay in between. CDR3 length: 11 amino acids. The CDR3 coding sequence is TGTGCCAGCCGTCGTCTGTATGAGCAGTTCTTC. Translating it yields CASRRLYEQFF.

The sample holds many counts of this clonotype. V and J are TRBV29-1 and TRBJ1-2, with D uncertain. Germline CDR1 is SQVTM and CDR2 is ANQGSEA. This CDR3 is built from 12 residues. Deletions cut 1 base from V and 5 bases from J, with 8 bases between. The CDR3 DNA sequence: TGCAGCGTTGAAGGTTCGAGATATGGCTACACCTTC. It specifies CSVEGSRYGYTF.

This clonotype showed up just a few times. One junction end does not reproduce the germline sequence, and a read error may be involved. V and J are TRBV6-9 and TRBJ2-7; 7 bases match TRBD1. The CDR3 totals 11 residues. Germline V gene sequence: CDR1 MNHGY, CDR2 SVAAGI. The CDR3 DNA sequence: TGTGCCAGCAGACCAGACAGGGTATGGATCTTC. Translation gives CASRPDRVWIF.

The chain is built from TRBV4-1 and TRBJ2-1, with 11 bases lining up with TRBD2. The V gene's germline CDR1 is MGHRA and CDR2 YSYEKL. The CDR3 totals 15 residues. The ends lost 3 bases at V and 4 bases at J; junction bases unmatched: 2. The chain's CDR3 is CASSQGLAAYNEQFF. Here the CDR3 DNA reads TGCGCCAGCAGCCAGGGACTAGCGGCATACAATGAGCAGTTCTTC.

This clonotype was seen only a few times. The rearrangement joins TRBV5-1 to TRBJ1-1, with D possibly being TRBD1 (5 bases). This CDR3 contains 15 residues. Germline V gives CDR1 SGHRS, CDR2 YFSETQ. Trimming stripped 1 base from V and 6 bases from J, with 16 bases between. CDR3 nucleotide sequence: TGCGCCAGCAGCTTGAGTCCAGGGAGAAGTGCTGAAGCTTTCTTT. It is translated as CASSLSPGRSAEAFF.

This clonotype came up a few times. The rearrangement joins TRBV20-1 to TRBJ1-1, with 11 bases that match TRBD1. CDR1 is DFQATT and CDR2 is SNEGSKA in the germline V gene (reference sequence). CDR3 length: 14 residues. V was pared by 2 bases and J by 5 bases, with 4 bases of the junction left unmatched. CDR3 region: CSARPRDRGTEAFF. CDR3 DNA sequence: TGCAGTGCTAGACCTCGGGACAGGGGGACTGAAGCTTTCTTT.

The chain is built from TRBV7-6 and TRBJ1-2, with 9 bases matching TRBD1. The CDR3 runs 14 residues. Germline values: CDR1 SGHVS, CDR2 FNYEAQ. V lost 1 base, J lost 7 bases, and 4 bases stayed unmatched. Here the CDR3 reads CASSLVQGAAGYTF. CDR3 bases: TGTGCCAGCAGCTTAGTACAGGGGGCGGCTGGCTACACCTTC.

J is TRBJ1-1 and V is TRBV15; D possibly corresponds to TRBD1 (6 bases). Per germline, CDR1 LNHNV and CDR2 YYDKDF (reference sequence). This CDR3 contains 15 residues. The V gene lost 4 bases and the J gene lost 1 base, with 13 bases spanning the gap. The CDR3, as DNA: TGTGCCACCAGCACCAGGGGACTGCCGAACACTGAAGCTTTCTTT. This codes for CATSTRGLPNTEAFF.

This clonotype was counted a few times. The gene calls are TRBV20-1 and TRBJ1-5, with TRBD1 matching over 7 bases. CDR1 is DFQATT and CDR2 is SNEGSKA in the germline V gene (reference sequence). V was clipped by 5 bases and J by 1 base; unmatched bases: 5. The CDR3 runs 14 residues. The chain's CDR3 is CSAGDRSSNQPQHF. In DNA, the CDR3 is TGCAGTGCTGGGGACAGATCCAGCAATCAGCCCCAGCATTTT.

This clonotype was counted between two and nine times. The chain is built from TRBV7-9 and TRBJ1-2; 7 nucleotides line up with TRBD1. The CDR3 extends over 13 amino acids. Germline CDR1 SEHNR, CDR2 FQNEAQ (reference sequence). V shed 5 bases, J shed 8 bases, and the junction held 8 bases outside the gene matches. The CDR3 DNA follows: TGTGCCAGCAGCCACGGGACAGCGGGGGGCTACACCTTC. This encodes CASSHGTAGGYTF.